The 15 T cell receptor beta chains below were found in one sample sequenced in a study of post-analysis software for immune sequencing data. Study-wide findings and caveats: TRBV segments more frequent in patients than in controls numbered several and included TRBV5-6, TRBV5-1 and TRBV20-1.

No antigens are known for them. Unique molecular identifiers featured in each of the TCR beta cDNA libraries. TCRdb re-analysed the PCR reads in MiXCR, keeping a single row per CDR3 protein. The data hold hundreds of thousands of distinct CDR3 sequences, with less than 40% observed a single time. Sequenced material: blood. The source of these receptors is a girl aged 2-10 years with multiple sclerosis.

This chain joins TRBV20-1 and TRBJ1-5, with D maybe TRBD1 (6 bases). Germline CDR1 and CDR2: DFQATT and SNEGSKA (reference sequence). This CDR3 region has 12 residues. Trimming took off 3 bases at V and 5 bases at J, with 8 bases between the two ends. The CDR3 nucleotides are TGCAGTGCTAGGGACAGCGATCAGCCCCAGCATTTT. Translation: CSARDSDQPQHF.

The CDR3 sequence is CASSLGDFTLHF. The CDR3 region has the DNA TGTGCCAGCAGCTTAGGGGATTTCACCCTCCACTTT. This chain connects TRBV7-2 to TRBJ1-6, with D unresolved. The CDR3 is 12 residues long. Germline CDR1 is SGHTA and CDR2 is FQGNSA. V was cut by 1 base and J by 14 bases, with 9 bases left in between.

The J gene is TRBJ2-1, the V gene TRBV3-1; 14 bases align to TRBD2. Trimming cost V 3 bases and J 9 bases; bases outside gene matches: 10. CDR3 length: 17 amino acids. From germline, CDR1 is LGHDT and CDR2 YNNKEL (reference sequence). The CDR3 coding sequence is TGTGCCAGCAGCCACAGGTTCTATGGACTAGCGGGAGGTGAGCAGTTCTTC. Amino acid sequence: CASSHRFYGLAGGEQFF.

This clonotype was counted many times. V and J are TRBV10-3 and TRBJ2-6, with D hard to call. Germline CDR1 and CDR2: ENHRY and SYGVKD. Trimming cost V 6 bases and J 1 base, with 7 bases left between them. The CDR3 runs to 14 residues. The CDR3 bases are TGTGCCATCAGGGCAGGATCTGGGGCCAACGTCCTGACTTTC. It is translated as CAIRAGSGANVLTF.

This clonotype was observed once. This sequence joins TRBV6-2 or TRBV6-3 and TRBJ2-7, with no clear D. V gave up 6 bases and J gave up 0 bases, with 12 bases separating them. This CDR3 comprises 14 residues. Germline V gives CDR1 MNHEY, CDR2 SVGEGT. The CDR3 DNA reads TGTGCCAGCAGCCCCCACTGGAGCTCCTACGAGCAGTACTTC. It codes for CASSPHWSSYEQYF.

The count of this clonotype is one. An end of the junction does not agree with germline; a read error may underlie this. V usage is TRBV11-2 and J usage is TRBJ2-1; 8 bases map to TRBD2. The CDR3 extends over 16 amino acids. From germline, CDR1 is SGHAT and CDR2 FQNNGV. The CDR3 reads CASSLVAGGPYNEQFF. The CDR3 region has the DNA TGTGCCAGCAGCTTAGTGGCGGGGGGCCCCTACAACGAGCAGTTCTTC.

This sequence joins TRBV10-3 and TRBJ2-3; 8 nucleotides line up with TRBD2. The V gene end was trimmed by 1 base and the J gene end by 4 bases; junction bases not matched to a gene: 16. The CDR3 totals 19 residues. Germline lookup yields CDR1 ENHRY and CDR2 SYGVKD. CDR3 in DNA: TGTGCCATCAGTGAGTTCCCCCTCGGACTAGCAGTAGAGCCAGATACGCAGTATTTT. It is translated as CAISEFPLGLAVEPDTQYF.

This clonotype has a handful of counts. The gene calls are TRBV7-9 and TRBJ1-2, with D perhaps matching TRBD1 (5 bases). Trimming cost V 5 bases and J 4 bases, with 11 bases left between them. The CDR3 is 13 residues long. The V gene's germline CDR1 is SEHNR and CDR2 FQNEAQ (reference sequence). The CDR3 DNA is TGTGCCAGCAGCCCCAGGGATTTCTATGGCTACACCTTC. Protein product: CASSPRDFYGYTF.

The V call is TRBV12-3 or TRBV12-4, the J call TRBJ2-1, with D unresolved. V was trimmed by 7 bases and J by 3 bases, leaving 16 bases between them. This CDR3 has 15 amino acids. The DNA for the CDR3 is TGTGCCAGCAACCGATGGGTACGACACTACAATGAGCAGTTCTTC. It translates to CASNRWVRHYNEQFF.

The chain recombines TRBV7-9 with TRBJ1-1; weak D call: TRBD1 (5 bases). Germline V gives CDR1 SEHNR, CDR2 FQNEAQ (reference sequence). V was shortened by 1 base and J by 7 bases, with 13 bases between the two germline ends. This CDR3 spans 14 amino acids. The CDR3 here is CASSLVLGGGEAFF. CDR3 sequence (DNA): TGTGCCAGCAGCTTAGTTTTGGGGGGGGGTGAAGCTTTCTTT.

V is TRBV20-1 and J is TRBJ1-4; TRBD1 matches at 7 bases. The CDR3 has 16 residues. Germline CDR1 reads DFQATT; CDR2 reads SNEGSKA (reference sequence). V lost 1 base to trimming and J lost 4 bases; unmatched junction nucleotides: 9. The CDR3 sequence is CSARVAGGSYNEKLFF. The CDR3 nucleotides read TGCAGTGCTAGAGTCGCAGGGGGGTCCTATAATGAAAAACTGTTTTTT.

The rearrangement joins TRBV24-1 to TRBJ2-5, with 7 positions matching TRBD1. The CDR3 has 16 amino acids. The germline V gene has CDR1 KGHDR and CDR2 SFDVKD. V lost 3 bases and J lost 11; bases outside the gene matches: 17. The CDR3 loop reads CATSDPRQGPDNEQYF. CDR3 nucleotides: TGTGCCACCAGTGATCCTCGACAGGGTCCCGATAATGAGCAGTACTTC.

The chain is built from TRBV2 and TRBJ1-6; the D gene is possibly TRBD1 (5 bases). Germline-derived CDR1 and CDR2 are SNHLY and FYNNEI. The CDR3 is 14 residues long. V was clipped by 5 bases and J by 7 bases, with 12 bases between them. CDR3 amino acids: CASSMKQANSPLHF. The CDR3 coding sequence is TGTGCCAGCAGTATGAAACAGGCGAATTCACCCCTCCACTTT.

This clonotype was picked up one time. The chain is built from TRBV9 and TRBJ2-1; D call uncertain. Trimming stripped 3 bases from V and 7 bases from J, with 14 bases between. Germline V gene data show CDR1 as SGDLS and CDR2 as YYNGEE. This CDR3 contains 14 residues. CDR3 region: CASSAPPPRNEQFF. DNA for the CDR3: TGTGCCAGCAGCGCGCCCCCCCCGAGGAATGAGCAGTTCTTC.

The rearrangement joins TRBV25-1 to TRBJ2-2; TRBD1 agrees at 9 bases. This CDR3 spans 14 amino acids. V gave up 9 bases and J gave up 5 bases; unmatched junction bases: 7. In germline, CDR1 is MGHDK, CDR2 SYGVNS. The CDR3 DNA sequence: TGTGCCAGTCGACGGACAGGGGTTACCGGGGAGCTGTTTTTT. It codes for CASRRTGVTGELFF.